The sample holds one count of the clone carrying this T cell receptor (beta chain). Sequence at one end of the junction differs from germline and may be a read error. The entry originates in a study of T cell responses to AZD1222 COVID-19 vaccine. Measured with immunoSEQ multiplex PCR; TCRdb has only the in-frame clones, and not every one. This table holds about 180,000 clones, 80% to 90% found once. The germline gives CDR1 SSHAT, CDR2 FNYEAQ (reference sequence). This CDR3 has 14 residues. The rearrangement uses TRBV7-7 and TRBJ2-2, with 9 bases that match TRBD2. The clonotype was recovered from an adult in good health. Here the sequenced sample was peripheral blood, taken on day 0 of AZD1222 vaccination. The CDR3 DNA reads TGTGCTAGCAGCCTCGGGACTAGCCCCGGGGAGCTGTTTTTT. It codes for CASSLGTSPGELFF. Filled out from reference TRBV7-7 and TRBJ2-2, the complete variable domain reads GAGVSQSPRYKVTKRGQDVTLRCDPISSHATLYWYQQALGQGPEFLTYFNYEAQPDKSGLPSDRFSAERPEGSISTLTIQRTEQRDSAMYRCASSLGTSPGELFFGEGSRLTVL.